A single sample is the source of the 11 T cell receptor beta chains below, sequenced in a study of control samples from healthy donors and cancer patients. Sequenced by immunoSEQ multiplex PCR; TCRdb stores in-frame clones only, minus some. This table has 75,000 to 90,000 clones, roughly 89% appearing once. The sample consisted of PBMCs. Receptor source: a woman aged 45-65 years with colorectal cancer.

The chain couples TRBV9 to TRBJ1-1, with TRBD1 matching 8 bases. Germline assignment: CDR1 SGDLS and CDR2 YYNGEE. V shed 1 base, J shed 6 bases, and the junction held 14 bases outside the gene matches. There are 17 residues in the CDR3. The CDR3 loop is CASSVTQQGAGTAEAFF. The DNA of the CDR3 is TGTGCCAGCAGCGTAACCCAGCAGGGGGCGGGAACGGCTGAAGCTTTCTTT.

This clone was observed a single time. The rearrangement uses TRBV5-6 and TRBJ2-5; D gene uncertain. The CDR3 sequence is 14 residues long. The V end lost 0 bases, the J end lost 1 base, and 7 bases lay between the germline ends. Germline V gene sequence: CDR1 SGHDT, CDR2 YYEEEE. Here the CDR3 reads CASSLVQVQETQYF. The CDR3 coding sequence is TGTGCCAGCAGCTTGGTGCAAGTCCAAGAGACCCAGTACTTC.

The chain couples TRBV6-5 to TRBJ1-1; TRBD1 is a possible D gene (5 bases). Per the germline V gene, CDR1 is MNHEY and CDR2 is SVGAGI. V shed 4 bases and J shed 1 base, with 10 bases lying between them. The CDR3 extends over 14 amino acids. This CDR3 reads CASSWDPTNTEAFF. CDR3 coding DNA: TGTGCCAGCAGTTGGGACCCTACGAACACTGAAGCTTTCTTT.

V and J are TRBV7-2 and TRBJ1-4; D might be TRBD1 (5 bases). V lost 1 base, J lost 1 base, and 7 bases lay in between. The V gene's germline CDR1 is SGHTA and CDR2 FQGNSA. The CDR3 is 15 amino acids. CDR3: CASSLGDGTNEKLFF. The CDR3 DNA is TGTGCCAGCAGCTTAGGGGACGGAACTAATGAAAAACTGTTTTTT.

V gene TRBV5-5 combines with J gene TRBJ2-5; D may be TRBD2 (6 bases). This CDR3 has 14 residues. Looked up from germline, CDR1 is SGHKS and CDR2 is YYEKEE (reference sequence). Trimming took off 4 bases at V and 2 bases at J, with 12 bases between the two ends. CDR3 sequence: CASSTGTSQETQYF. In DNA form, the CDR3 reads TGTGCCAGCAGCACCGGGACTTCGCAAGAGACCCAGTACTTC.

This clone has a single count. The V and J genes are TRBV4-1 and TRBJ2-4; D assignment may be TRBD1 or TRBD2 (6 bases each). Germline assignment: CDR1 MGHRA and CDR2 YSYEKL. V was trimmed by 0 bases and J by 3 bases, leaving 15 bases between them. The CDR3 contains 17 residues. CDR3 loop: CASSQELGGKDKNIQYF. The CDR3 DNA sequence: TGCGCCAGCAGCCAAGAATTGGGGGGCAAGGACAAAAACATTCAGTACTTC.

This clone was detected many times. The chain carries TRBV6-2 or TRBV6-3 and TRBJ2-1, with 13 nucleotides matching TRBD2. This CDR3 has 16 amino acids. Trimming cost V 0 bases and J 7 bases; bases outside gene matches: 3. Germline CDR1 MNHEY, CDR2 SVGEGT. DNA for the CDR3: TGTGCCAGCAGTTACTCGCGACTAGCGGGGGGTAATGAGCAGTTCTTC. Translating gives CASSYSRLAGGNEQFF.

The chain carries TRBV5-1 and TRBJ1-1; D remains unclear. The V gene's germline CDR1 is SGHRS and CDR2 YFSETQ. There are 13 residues in the CDR3. V lost 3 bases to trimming and J lost 4 bases, with 10 bases between them. The CDR3 DNA is TGCGCCAGCAGCTGGGCCTCCGGCACTGAAGCTTTCTTT. This sequence encodes CASSWASGTEAFF.

The chain couples TRBV4-1 to TRBJ2-4; D perhaps matches TRBD1 (6 bases). Trimming stripped 0 bases from V and 9 bases from J, with 15 bases between. The CDR3 covers 15 residues. The V gene's germline CDR1 is MGHRA and CDR2 YSYEKL. The CDR3 sequence: CASSQDFLQGPIQYF. The CDR3 DNA sequence: TGCGCCAGCAGCCAAGATTTTTTACAGGGTCCCATTCAGTACTTC.

The chain couples TRBV27 to TRBJ2-1; 7 nucleotides line up with TRBD1. Per the germline V gene, CDR1 is MNHEY and CDR2 is SMNVEV (reference sequence). The V and J ends lost 2 bases and 8 bases, in that order; junction bases with no gene match: 3. This CDR3 comprises 13 residues. The DNA of the CDR3 is TGTGCCAGCAGTTTAGGAACAGGGGATGAGCAGTTCTTC. Translating gives CASSLGTGDEQFF.

Comments on this clone: This sample includes further DNA sequences coding for the same CDR3. The J gene is TRBJ1-5, the V gene TRBV27; no definite D call. From germline, CDR1 is MNHEY and CDR2 SMNVEV (reference sequence). The ends were cut back, 5 bases at V and 0 bases at J, with 8 bases in the middle. The CDR3 runs 14 residues. CDR3 DNA sequence: TGTGCCAGCAGTCCATACAGTAGCAATCAGCCCCAGCATTTT. It is translated as CASSPYSSNQPQHF.